The source of this T cell receptor (beta chain) is a study of long-term antiretroviral therapy in people with HIV. Looked up from germline, CDR1 is LNHDA and CDR2 is SQIVND (reference sequence). CDR3 length: 13 residues. Trimming cost V 6 bases and J 4 bases, with 9 bases left between them. The run of the v3.0 immunoSEQ assay was at survey level. The method was immunoSEQ multiplex PCR; TCRdb's version includes in-frame clones alone and lacks a portion of them. This repertoire shows some 10,000 clones, about 80% found once; its top ten account for roughly 20%. This clone has just one count. Sequenced here: unsorted PBMCs, sampled at the start of antiretroviral therapy, before treatment. The receptor was isolated from a young man with HIV. This chain uses TRBV19 with TRBJ2-2; D gene ambiguous. CDR3 protein: CASSLTATGELFF. For the CDR3, the DNA is TGTGCCAGTAGCCTAACAGCCACCGGGGAGCTGTTTTTT. Filled out from reference TRBV19 and TRBJ2-2, the complete variable domain reads DGGITQSPKYLFRKEGQNVTLSCEQNLNHDAMYWYRQDPGQGLRLIYYSQIVNDFQKGDIAEGYSVSREKKESFPLTVTSAQKNPTAFYLCASSLTATGELFFGEGSRLTVL.